This TCR beta chain was captured in a study of blood T cell repertoires in COVID-19. At the level of the study: From T cells, B-cell-depleted T cells, or PBMCs came the material, which was cDNA or gDNA.

The length of the CDR3 is 14 residues. The germline V gene encodes CDR1 MNHEY and CDR2 SVGEGT. Unmatched junction bases numbered 1, after V lost 4 bases and J lost 3 bases. Original handling: Counts of nucleated cells, estimated from reference gene primer amplification, were obtained. The method was immunoSEQ multiplex PCR; TCRdb's version includes in-frame clones alone and lacks a portion of them. V and J calls and clone size are copied from that table; D and trimming were computed from the DNA. This table holds about 170,000 clones, around 84% found once. Those enrolled in Seattle joined during active infection and were followed longitudinally afterward.

The source is a woman over 75 with COVID-19, enrolled during active disease. Specimen: peripheral blood. The V call is TRBV6-2 or TRBV6-3, the J call TRBJ1-5; 9 bases map to TRBD1. This CDR3 reads CASSWTGANQPQHF. Written as DNA, the CDR3 is TGTGCCAGCAGTTGGACAGGGGCCAATCAGCCCCAGCATTTT.